A single sample is the source of the 26 T cell receptor beta chains below, sequenced in a study of cytomegalovirus exposure and HLA in healthy donors. Primers included in the PCR were 60 Vbeta and 13 Jbeta primers. Sequencing was performed with immunoSEQ multiplex PCR; in TCRdb, only in-frame clones are kept and a portion is missing. The sample lists tens of thousands of clones, roughly 70% occurring once. The sequencing sample was made of PBMCs. Receptors originate from a woman in her thirties in good health and CMV-seronegative.

The chain couples TRBV2 to TRBJ1-5; 8 nucleotides align to TRBD1. This CDR3 is 16 amino acids long. Germline V CDR1 and CDR2: SNHLY, FYNNEI. V was pared by 3 bases and J by 0 bases, with 4 bases of the junction left unmatched. CDR3 in amino acids: CASSDHRGDSNQPQHF. The DNA of the CDR3 is TGTGCCAGCAGTGATCACAGGGGGGATAGCAATCAGCCCCAGCATTTT.

This clone was observed a handful of times. The conserved final phenylalanine or tryptophan is absent from the CDR3, which likely points to a read error. The limits of the CDR3 on the DNA are not certain, so only TCRdb's listed CDR3 is given. V gene TRBV6-1 combines with J gene TRBJ1-6; the listed D gene, TRBD1, was not tested against the DNA. The CDR3 totals 16 residues, both ends included. Germline CDR1 is MNHNS and CDR2 is SASEGT. The CDR3 protein is CASSDWTGGESSPLQV.

The CDR3 DNA reads as TGTGCCAGCAGCTCAGGGGGCGCGAATTCACCCCTCCACTTT. Protein product: CASSSGGANSPLHF. The chain combines TRBV9 with TRBJ1-6; TRBD1 matches at 8 bases. Germline CDR1 SGDLS, CDR2 YYNGEE. V lost 4 bases and J lost 7; bases outside the gene matches: 4. The CDR3 covers 14 residues.

This clone came up a few times. The chain couples TRBV4-1 to TRBJ2-1; D is unresolved. V lost 3 bases to trimming and J lost 0 bases, with 6 bases between them. The CDR3 is 14 residues long. Germline CDR1 reads MGHRA; CDR2 reads YSYEKL. The CDR3 DNA follows: TGCGCCAGCAGCCAGCCGGGCTCCTACAATGAGCAGTTCTTC. Its protein product is CASSQPGSYNEQFF.

The gene calls are TRBV11-2 and TRBJ1-2; D remains ambiguous. Trimming stripped 1 base from V and 8 bases from J, with 14 bases between. The germline V gene has CDR1 SGHAT and CDR2 FQNNGV. The CDR3 covers 14 residues. The CDR3, as DNA: TGTGCCAGCAGCTTAGGGGGAGGAGGTAGCGGCTACACCTTC. Residues: CASSLGGGGSGYTF.

The chain couples TRBV10-3 to TRBJ1-6; maybe TRBD1 (6 bases). The V and J ends lost 7 bases and 5 bases respectively, with 12 bases between them. CDR1 is ENHRY, CDR2 SYGVKD, per germline. This CDR3 is 14 amino acids long. In DNA, the CDR3 is TGTGCCATCACGGGAGGGGGTAATAATTCACCCCTCCACTTT. This encodes CAITGGGNNSPLHF.

The table lists this clone with a few counts. This chain connects TRBV11-2 to TRBJ1-5; TRBD1 is a possible D gene (5 bases). Germline loops: CDR1 SGHAT, CDR2 FQNNGV. Deletions cut 5 bases from V and 0 bases from J, with 11 bases between. The CDR3 extends over 15 amino acids. The CDR3 sequence is CASSPGTFSNQPQHF. DNA of the CDR3: TGTGCCAGCAGCCCCGGGACTTTTAGCAATCAGCCCCAGCATTTT.

This sequence joins TRBV19 and TRBJ2-3; 9 bases match TRBD2. The germline V gene encodes CDR1 LNHDA and CDR2 SQIVND (reference sequence). V was clipped by 5 bases and J by 7 bases; unmatched bases: 7. This CDR3 has 14 amino acids. The CDR3 sequence: CASSVAGGPHTQYF. In DNA, the CDR3 is TGTGCCAGTAGTGTTGCGGGGGGGCCTCATACGCAGTATTTT.

The chain is built from TRBV30 and TRBJ1-2; a weak D match, TRBD1 (5 bases). The CDR3 sequence is 13 residues long. V was shortened by 4 bases and J by 2 bases, with 11 bases between the two germline ends. Germline loops: CDR1 GTSNPN, CDR2 SVGIG (reference sequence). The CDR3 coding sequence is TGTGCCTGGATATCCTACAGGAACTATGGCTACACCTTC. It codes for CAWISYRNYGYTF.

The chain carries TRBV29-1 and TRBJ2-2, with TRBD1 matching 7 bases. From germline, CDR1 is SQVTM and CDR2 ANQGSEA. This CDR3 is built from 15 residues. Trimming cost V 5 bases and J 0 bases; bases outside gene matches: 6. The CDR3 protein is CSVLGQFANTGELFF. CDR3 coding DNA: TGCAGCGTTCTGGGACAGTTCGCGAACACCGGGGAGCTGTTTTTT.

The chain carries TRBV30 and TRBJ2-7; tentatively, D is TRBD1 (5 bases). Deletions cut 0 bases from V and 6 bases from J, with 12 bases between. This CDR3 comprises 13 residues. Germline V gene data show CDR1 as GTSNPN and CDR2 as SVGIG (reference sequence). The CDR3 DNA follows: TGTGCCTGGAGTGTAAGTCAGGGAACCGAGCAGTACTTC. Translating gives CAWSVSQGTEQYF. Looking up the rest from reference TRBV30 and TRBJ2-7 gives the full variable domain: SQTIHQWPATLVQPVGSPLSLECTVEGTSNPNLYWYRQAAGRGLQLLFYSVGIGQISSEVPQNLSASRPQDRQFILSSKKLLLSDSGFYLCAWSVSQGTEQYFGPGTRLTVT.

V usage is TRBV30 and J usage is TRBJ1-3, with TRBD1 matching over 7 bases. The V segment lost 3 bases and the J segment 4 bases; nucleotides outside the gene matches: 9. The V gene's germline CDR1 is GTSNPN and CDR2 SVGIG (reference sequence). This CDR3 spans 15 amino acids. The CDR3 is CAWRVRQGRGNTIYF. Written as DNA, the CDR3 is TGTGCCTGGAGGGTCCGACAGGGCCGCGGAAACACCATATATTTT.

The genes are TRBV6-5 and TRBJ1-3, with TRBD1 as a possible D gene (5 bases). This CDR3 spans 15 amino acids. Germline assignment: CDR1 MNHEY and CDR2 SVGAGI. Trimming left V 2 bases short and J 2 bases short, with 10 bases between. The CDR3 DNA reads TGTGCCAGCAGTTACAGGGGTGGGGCTGGAAACACCATATATTTT. Translation gives CASSYRGGAGNTIYF.

The chain carries TRBV7-8 and TRBJ1-6, with D maybe TRBD1 (6 bases). Germline V gives CDR1 SGHVS, CDR2 FQNEAQ. The CDR3 totals 15 residues. V was clipped by 1 base and J by 9 bases, with 13 bases between them. CDR3 loop: CASSLDRVGSSPLHF. As DNA, the CDR3 is TGTGCCAGCAGCTTAGACAGGGTGGGAAGTTCACCCCTCCACTTT.

The chain has TRBV5-1 and TRBJ2-7; 8 positions agree with TRBD1. The CDR3 sequence is 16 residues long. V lost 4 bases and J lost 7; bases outside the gene matches: 16. Germline-derived CDR1 and CDR2 are SGHRS and YFSETQ. CDR3 coding DNA: TGCGCCAGCAGCGGCCGACAGGGGTCTTACCTAATGGAGCAGTACTTC. This translates into CASSGRQGSYLMEQYF.

Here the CDR3 DNA reads TGTGCCAGCACTTTCCAGGGAAACTATGGCTACACCTTC. It is translated as CASTFQGNYGYTF. The J gene is TRBJ1-2, the V gene TRBV6-1; D possibly corresponds to TRBD1 (5 bases). Trimming stripped 7 bases from V and 2 bases from J, with 11 bases between. The germline V gene encodes CDR1 MNHNS and CDR2 SASEGT. The CDR3 sequence is 13 residues long.

This chain links TRBV11-2 with TRBJ2-7; D perhaps matches TRBD2 (7 bases). Germline CDR1 reads SGHAT; CDR2 reads FQNNGV. V lost 3 bases and J lost 4, with 16 bases in between. The CDR3 length is 15 residues. In nucleotides, the CDR3 is TGTGCCAGCAGCTTGGGCGGGGGCCCTATATACGAGCAGTACTTC. Translating gives CASSLGGGPIYEQYF.

The chain joins TRBV5-1 to TRBJ1-1; weak D call: TRBD1 (6 bases). Germline loops: CDR1 SGHRS, CDR2 YFSETQ. Trimming took 5 bases from V and 9 from J, leaving 17 bases between them. The CDR3 is made up of 13 amino acids. CDR3 residues: CASRGDTLEKAFF. As DNA, the CDR3 is TGCGCCAGCAGGGGGGACACCCTGGAGAAAGCTTTCTTT.

This chain uses TRBV7-9 with TRBJ2-5; 8 positions match TRBD2. This CDR3 contains 16 residues. V trimming: 5 bases; J trimming: 4 bases; junction bases outside the gene matches: 12. The germline gives CDR1 SEHNR, CDR2 FQNEAQ (reference sequence). CDR3 bases: TGTGCCAGCAGCGTATCCCTCAGCGGGGGCGCAGAGACCCAGTACTTC. It encodes CASSVSLSGGAETQYF.

This clone was counted at least ten times. The chain employs TRBV7-9 and TRBJ1-2; no definite D call. The germline V and J ends were trimmed by 2 bases and 6 bases, with 7 bases remaining between them. Per germline, CDR1 SEHNR and CDR2 FQNEAQ (reference sequence). The CDR3 runs 12 residues. CDR3 sequence: CASSLPGNGYTF. The DNA of the CDR3 is TGTGCCAGCAGCTTACCCGGGAATGGCTACACCTTC. Based on the CDR3 plus reference TRBV7-9 and TRBJ1-2, the full variable domain is DTGVSQNPRHKITKRGQNVTFRCDPISEHNRLYWYRQTLGQGPEFLTYFQNEAQLEKSRLLSDRFSAERPKGSFSTLEIQRTEQGDSAMYLCASSLPGNGYTFGSGTRLTVV.

The count of this clone is one. The gene calls are TRBV29-1 and TRBJ1-2, with a tentative D call TRBD1 (6 bases). With 6 bases removed from V and 2 bases from J, the gap between germline ends came to 19 bases. CDR3 length: 15 amino acids. The germline V gene encodes CDR1 SQVTM and CDR2 ANQGSEA. The CDR3 here is CSVRDEGEGNYGYTF. The CDR3 DNA sequence: TGCAGCGTCCGAGATGAGGGGGAGGGGAACTATGGCTACACCTTC.

This clone has only a few counts. The chain couples TRBV4-2 to TRBJ2-1, with 15 bases identical to TRBD2. CDR1 and CDR2 (germline): LGHNA, YNFKEQ. The CDR3 has 20 residues. Unmatched junction bases numbered 12, after V lost 3 bases and J lost 3 bases. The CDR3 loop is CASSQTPGTSGGPDYNEQFF. In nucleotides, the CDR3 is TGTGCCAGCAGCCAGACTCCCGGGACTAGCGGGGGGCCCGACTACAATGAGCAGTTCTTC.

This chain uses TRBV6-5 with TRBJ1-1; D is unresolved. Between the trimmed V and J ends, which lost 0 bases and 4 bases, there was a span of 12 bases. Germline V CDR1 and CDR2: MNHEY, SVGAGI. The CDR3 totals 15 residues. CDR3 region: CASSYSISASTEAFF. CDR3 DNA: TGTGCCAGCAGTTACTCGATCTCGGCTAGCACTGAAGCTTTCTTT.

This clone has a single count. This chain links TRBV6-8 with TRBJ2-5, with 15 positions matching TRBD2. V was clipped by 5 bases and J by 4 bases; unmatched bases: 8. The CDR3 spans 17 residues. Germline CDR1 reads MNHGY; CDR2 reads SAAAGT. CDR3 coding DNA: TGTGCCAGCAGTCTCTGGACTAGCGGGGGGGCAGCAGAGACCCAGTACTTC. It specifies CASSLWTSGGAAETQYF.

This clone was picked up a small number of times. The chain is built from TRBV28 and TRBJ1-4; 9 bases fit TRBD1. CDR3 length: 16 residues. J gave up 8 bases and V 5 bases, and 12 bases lay outside the gene matches. CDR1 is MDHEN, CDR2 SYDVKM, per germline. The CDR3 protein is CASSTISTGGREKLFF. Here the CDR3 DNA reads TGTGCCAGCAGTACCATTTCGACAGGGGGTAGGGAAAAACTGTTTTTT.

The chain combines TRBV4-2 with TRBJ2-7; weak D call: TRBD1 (6 bases). This CDR3 region has 14 residues. Trimming removed 3 bases from V and 5 bases from J, with 14 bases in between. From germline, CDR1 is LGHNA and CDR2 YNFKEQ. CDR3 bases: TGTGCCAGCAGCCACACAGGGTGGGACAACGAGCAGTACTTC. Encoded protein: CASSHTGWDNEQYF.